This TCR beta chain originates from a study of blood T cells in healthy people across ages. For the study at large: About one barcoded beta molecule per two T cells was captured by template switching.

The second PCR ran roughly 6 to 11 cycles with a sample-barcoded 5' primer and J-beta primers. Every single cDNA molecule received a tag from a template-switch adaptor with 12 random nucleotides. TCRdb redid the calling of the 5' RACE reads with MiXCR, one entry per CDR3 protein. Of about 680,000 distinct CDR3 sequences listed, approximately 50% are singletons. V dropped 2 bases and J dropped 1 base, with 3 bases sitting between them. The CDR3 length is 12 residues. Germline loops: CDR1 SGDLS, CDR2 YYNGEE. The chain has TRBV9 and TRBJ1-2; no clear D gene. The source of this sequence is a woman aged 60-75 years in good health. Specimen: blood. In DNA, the CDR3 is TGTGCCAGCAGCGTGAATAACTATGGCTACACCTTC. Amino acid sequence: CASSVNNYGYTF. The full variable domain, completed using reference TRBV9 and TRBJ1-2, is DSGVTQTPKHLITATGQRVTLRCSPRSGDLSVYWYQQSLDQGLQFLIQYYNGEERAKGNILERFSAQQFPDLHSELNLSSLELGDSALYFCASSVNNYGYTFGSGTRLTVV.